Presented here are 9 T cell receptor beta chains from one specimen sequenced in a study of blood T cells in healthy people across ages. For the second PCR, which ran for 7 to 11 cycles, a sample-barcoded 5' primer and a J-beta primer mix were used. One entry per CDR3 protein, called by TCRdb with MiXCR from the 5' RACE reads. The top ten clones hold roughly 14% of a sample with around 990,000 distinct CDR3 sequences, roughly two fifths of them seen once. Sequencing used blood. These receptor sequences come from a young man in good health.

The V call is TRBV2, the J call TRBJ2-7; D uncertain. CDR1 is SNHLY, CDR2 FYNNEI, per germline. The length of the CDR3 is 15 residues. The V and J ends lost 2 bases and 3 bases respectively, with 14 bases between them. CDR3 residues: CASSEQYSSFYEQYF. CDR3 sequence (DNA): TGTGCCAGCAGTGAACAATATAGTAGTTTCTACGAGCAGTACTTC.

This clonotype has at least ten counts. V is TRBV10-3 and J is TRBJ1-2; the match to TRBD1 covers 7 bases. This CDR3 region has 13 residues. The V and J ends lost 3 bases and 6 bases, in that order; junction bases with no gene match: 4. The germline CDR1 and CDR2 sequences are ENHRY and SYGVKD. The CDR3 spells CAISETQGDGYTF. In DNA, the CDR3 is TGTGCCATCAGTGAAACCCAGGGGGATGGCTACACCTTC.

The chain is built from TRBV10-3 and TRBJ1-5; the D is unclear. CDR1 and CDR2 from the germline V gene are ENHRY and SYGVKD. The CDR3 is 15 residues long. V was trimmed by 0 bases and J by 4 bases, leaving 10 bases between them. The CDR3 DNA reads TGTGCCATCAGTGAGTCGGAGTTGAGGAATCAGCCCCAGCATTTT. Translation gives CAISESELRNQPQHF.

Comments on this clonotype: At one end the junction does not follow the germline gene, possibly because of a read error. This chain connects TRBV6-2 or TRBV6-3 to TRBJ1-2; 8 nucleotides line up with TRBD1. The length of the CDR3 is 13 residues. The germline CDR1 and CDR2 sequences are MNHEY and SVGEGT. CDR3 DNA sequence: TGTGCCCGCAGTGACGGACAGGGATATGGCTACACCTTC. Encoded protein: CARSDGQGYGYTF.

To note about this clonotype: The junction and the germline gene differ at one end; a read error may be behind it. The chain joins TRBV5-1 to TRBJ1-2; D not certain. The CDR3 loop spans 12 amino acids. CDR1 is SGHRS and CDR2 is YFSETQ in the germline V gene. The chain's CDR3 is CASSERSYGYIF. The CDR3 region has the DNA TGCGCCAGCAGCGAGAGGAGCTATGGCTACATCTTC.

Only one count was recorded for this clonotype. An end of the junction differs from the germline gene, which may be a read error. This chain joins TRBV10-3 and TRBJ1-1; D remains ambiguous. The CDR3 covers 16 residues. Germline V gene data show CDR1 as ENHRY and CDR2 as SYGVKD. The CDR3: CAITGSAYLMNTEAFF. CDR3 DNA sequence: TGTGCCATCACGGGGTCCGCGTACTTGATGAACACTGAGGCTTTCTTT.

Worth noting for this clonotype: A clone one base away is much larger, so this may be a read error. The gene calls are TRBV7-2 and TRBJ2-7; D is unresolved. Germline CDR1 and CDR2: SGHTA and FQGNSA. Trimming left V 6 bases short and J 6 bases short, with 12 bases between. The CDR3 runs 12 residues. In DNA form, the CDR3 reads TGTACCAGCAGTCAAGGGTTTGGCGAGCAGTACTTC. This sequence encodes CTSSQGFGEQYF.

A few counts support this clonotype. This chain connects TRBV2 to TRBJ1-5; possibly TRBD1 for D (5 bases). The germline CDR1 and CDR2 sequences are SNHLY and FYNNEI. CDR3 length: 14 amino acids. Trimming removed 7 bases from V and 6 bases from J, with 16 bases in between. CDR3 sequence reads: CASKGQASGQPQHF. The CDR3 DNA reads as TGTGCCAGCAAGGGGCAGGCAAGCGGTCAGCCCCAGCATTTT.

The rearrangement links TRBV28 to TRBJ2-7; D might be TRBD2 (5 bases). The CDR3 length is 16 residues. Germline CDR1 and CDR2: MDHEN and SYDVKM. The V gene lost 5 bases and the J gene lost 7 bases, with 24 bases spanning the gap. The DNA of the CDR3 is TGTGCCAGCAGTCGGACTCTCCGACGCTCCTACAATGAGCAGTACTTC. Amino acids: CASSRTLRRSYNEQYF.